This T cell receptor (beta chain) was found in a study of T-cell reconstitution after alpha-beta-depleted transplantation in children (dated by TCRdb to 2016 to 2018). In terms of the full investigation: T-cell immune reconstitution after TCRalphabeta/CD19-depleted allogeneic hematopoietic cell transplantation in children was quantitatively tracked in the study by means of TCR repertoire profiling.

This clonotype was seen at least ten times. Its antigen remains undetermined. No much larger clone is present one base from it, and per-base qualities are unavailable. The CDR3 covers 14 residues, taking in both the cysteine and the phenylalanine. Only the CDR3 region is kept as DNA, spanning 42 bases read in frame from base 1. V trim: 2 bases; J trim: 4 bases; unmatched bases: 2. According to the germline V gene (reference sequence), CDR1 reads GTSNPN and CDR2 reads SVGIG. The protocol used for the library was PCR. This sample was sequenced with an Illumina HiSeq 2500. TCR library preparation used molecular barcoding, with unique molecular identifiers applied to normalize quantification of the TCRbeta repertoire. TCRdb reran the public reads through fastp at Q25 and MiXCR, keeping productive beta chains. Every CDR3 protein is listed once, alongside the most common genes and DNA of its rows. This sample gives about 610,000 distinct CDR3 sequences in total; about 10% of them show up just once. The biggest ten clones account for about 4.3% of the sample.

The sequence is built from TRBV30 and TRBJ2-3, with 11 junctional bases fitting TRBD1. The source of this sequence is a human donor who donated a stem cell graft to a child with acute myeloid leukemia. The sample was PBMCs from the stem cell graft donor, taken from the stem cell graft. CDR3 loop: CAWSRTGGADTQYF. The sequenced DNA is TGTGCCTGGAGTAGGACAGGGGGCGCAGATACGCAGTATTTT.